Described below is a single TCR beta chain sequence and its context. No antigen is known for it. Trimming shortened V by 4 bases and J by 6 bases, and 10 bases separated the two germline ends. Germline CDR1 is DFQATT and CDR2 is SNEGSKA (reference sequence). The CDR3 extends over 11 amino acids. The sample belongs to a study of response to subunit inactivated influenza vaccine. General study results and limits: It was the authors' suggestion that each seasonal influenza vaccination recruits few new T cells.

MiXCR, applied by TCRdb to the RT-PCR reads, yields one record per CDR3 protein. Of some 500,000 distinct CDR3 sequences in the sample, 13% were seen once. The source material was PBMCs from blood, sampled roughly 6 weeks after vaccination. The sequence was collected from a man aged 45 to 65 who received an inactivated influenza vaccine. The chain joins TRBV20-1 to TRBJ2-7; D gene uncertain. CDR3 DNA: TGCAGTGCTACCCCGCTGAGCGAGCAGTACTTC. Translated: CSATPLSEQYF.